These 18 T cell receptor beta chains were all obtained from the same sample, sequenced in a study of beta chain features in type 1 diabetes. Which antigens these TCRs recognize remains unknown. The entirety of the isolated RNA underwent reverse transcription, so expressed TCRB transcripts were sequenced. The method was immunoSEQ multiplex PCR; TCRdb's version includes in-frame clones alone and lacks a portion of them. Altogether 250,000 to 300,000 clones are present, 24% being singletons, with the ten largest covering 0.012%. Overall study findings and caveats: Type 1 diabetes patients had moderately but significantly shorter TCRB CDR3s in all four CD4+ subsets.

The sequenced sample was naive CD4+ T cells from blood. Receptor source: a woman aged 25 to 45 with type 1 diabetes.

The CDR3 region has the DNA TGTGCCAGCAGCTTTTCAGGGGACAGCAATCAGCCCCAGCATTTT. Translating gives CASSFSGDSNQPQHF. This chain links TRBV7-9 with TRBJ1-5, with TRBD1 as a possible D gene (6 bases). Looked up from germline, CDR1 is SEHNR and CDR2 is FQNEAQ (reference sequence). The CDR3 totals 15 residues. V lost 3 bases and J lost 1, with 10 bases in between.

The chain carries TRBV15 and TRBJ2-3; D is possibly TRBD2 (6 bases). Deletions cut 0 bases from V and 3 bases from J, with 13 bases between. CDR1 and CDR2 from the germline V gene are LNHNV and YYDKDF (reference sequence). The CDR3 is 16 residues long. The CDR3 sequence is CATSRDFPAGTDTQYF. CDR3 DNA: TGTGCCACCAGCAGAGATTTCCCTGCGGGAACAGATACGCAGTATTTT.

This clone has just a few counts. The chain joins TRBV7-2 to TRBJ1-2; D is possibly TRBD1 (5 bases). Germline V lookup: CDR1 SGHTA, CDR2 FQGNSA. CDR3 length: 13 residues. Trimming stripped 1 base from V and 5 bases from J, with 8 bases between. Here the CDR3 reads CASSLGQIYGYTF. The CDR3, as DNA: TGTGCCAGCAGCTTAGGACAGATTTATGGCTACACCTTC.

The CDR3 DNA reads TGTGCCAGCAGTGACATACAGGGGTCGGCTGGCTACACCTTC. Protein sequence: CASSDIQGSAGYTF. V gene TRBV25-1 combines with J gene TRBJ1-2, with TRBD1 identical over 7 bases. V was clipped by 3 bases and J by 7 bases; unmatched bases: 8. The CDR3 totals 14 residues. Germline V CDR1 and CDR2: MGHDK, SYGVNS.

The chain is built from TRBV9 and TRBJ1-2, with no clear D. Trimming took off 4 bases at V and 6 bases at J, with 16 bases between the two ends. CDR1 SGDLS and CDR2 YYNGEE come from the germline V gene. The CDR3 is 14 residues long. The CDR3 bases are TGTGCCAGCAGCCCTCCGAATCGAGGGCATGGCTACACCTTC. Protein product: CASSPPNRGHGYTF.

CDR3 amino acids: CSVDEVGVRTDTQYF. Written as DNA, the CDR3 is TGCAGCGTTGATGAGGTGGGAGTACGAACAGATACGCAGTATTTT. The genes are TRBV29-1 and TRBJ2-3, with a tentative D call TRBD2 (5 bases). The germline V and J ends were trimmed by 3 bases and 3 bases, with 16 bases remaining between them. This CDR3 has 15 amino acids. Germline CDR1 SQVTM, CDR2 ANQGSEA.

J is TRBJ2-3 and V is TRBV5-1; D remains unclear. The germline gives CDR1 SGHRS, CDR2 YFSETQ. The ends were cut back, 1 base at V and 0 bases at J, with 6 bases in the middle. This CDR3 has 14 amino acids. The CDR3 is CASSLNPSTDTQYF. The CDR3 DNA reads as TGCGCCAGCAGCTTGAATCCGAGCACAGATACGCAGTATTTT.

This sequence joins TRBV11-2 and TRBJ2-3; D might be TRBD2 (6 bases). Trimming removed 0 bases at V and 0 bases at J, with 13 bases between. CDR1 and CDR2 from the germline V gene are SGHAT and FQNNGV. The CDR3 loop spans 17 amino acids. CDR3 protein: CASSLEWLASSTDTQYF. The DNA for the CDR3 is TGTGCCAGCAGCTTAGAATGGCTAGCGTCTAGCACAGATACGCAGTATTTT.

V gene TRBV18 combines with J gene TRBJ1-1; D not certain. The CDR3 is made up of 14 amino acids. The ends were cut back, 6 bases at V and 1 base at J, with 12 bases in the middle. Germline CDR1 KGHSH, CDR2 LQKENI. The CDR3 coding sequence is TGTGCCAGCTCTGCGGGGTCCGGGAACACTGAAGCTTTCTTT. It yields the protein CASSAGSGNTEAFF. Full variable domain (remainder filled in from reference TRBV18 and TRBJ1-1): NAGVMQNPRHLVRRRGQEARLRCSPMKGHSHVYWYRQLPEEGLKFMVYLQKENIIDESGMPKERFSAEFPKEGPSILRIQQVVRGDSAAYFCASSAGSGNTEAFFGQGTRLTVV.

The rearrangement links TRBV28 to TRBJ2-5; a possible D gene is TRBD1 (6 bases). The germline V and J ends were trimmed by 3 bases and 4 bases, with 12 bases remaining between them. This CDR3 contains 14 residues. CDR1 is MDHEN, CDR2 SYDVKM, per germline. The CDR3 nucleotides are TGTGCCAGCAGTTTGCAGGGGTCGGGAGAGACCCAGTACTTC. It encodes CASSLQGSGETQYF. The entire variable domain, with the rest obtained from reference TRBV28 and TRBJ2-5, is as follows: DVKVTQSSRYLVKRTGEKVFLECVQDMDHENMFWYRQDPGLGLRLIYFSYDVKMKEKGDIPEGYSVSREKKERFSLILESASTNQTSMYLCASSLQGSGETQYFGPGTRLLVL.

The V gene is TRBV7-9, the J gene TRBJ2-5, with 11 bases that match TRBD2. J lost 7 bases, V lost 0 bases, and 13 bases had no gene match. The CDR3 contains 18 residues. In germline, CDR1 is SEHNR, CDR2 FQNEAQ (reference sequence). CDR3 residues: CASSLAVLAGADWTTQYF. CDR3 bases: TGTGCCAGCAGCTTAGCGGTACTAGCGGGAGCCGACTGGACGACCCAGTACTTC.

This clone was seen a few times. V gene TRBV30 combines with J gene TRBJ1-5; TRBD1 might be the D (6 bases). The CDR3 loop spans 14 amino acids. Germline loops: CDR1 GTSNPN, CDR2 SVGIG (reference sequence). Trimming pared 0 bases from V and 6 bases from J, leaving 12 bases between. The CDR3 DNA follows: TGTGCCTGGAGTGTCAGCAGGGGCGGTCAGCCCCAGCATTTT. Its translation is CAWSVSRGGQPQHF.

Comments on this clone: Distinct nucleotide sequences in the sample also encode this CDR3. The gene calls are TRBV28 and TRBJ1-2, with a tentative D call TRBD1 (5 bases). Germline V lookup: CDR1 MDHEN, CDR2 SYDVKM. The CDR3 contains 11 residues. With 2 bases removed from V and 8 bases from J, the gap between germline ends came to 6 bases. CDR3 bases: TGTGCCAGCAGTTTAGGGGGGGGCTACACCTTC. Protein: CASSLGGGYTF.

The chain links TRBV4-1 to TRBJ2-5, with TRBD2 matching 12 bases. CDR3 length equals 18 residues. J gave up 3 bases and V 1 base, and 9 bases lay outside the gene matches. Germline V gene sequence: CDR1 MGHRA, CDR2 YSYEKL. CDR3 protein: CASSQGSGLAGLKETQYF. For the CDR3, the DNA is TGCGCCAGCAGCCAAGGGTCAGGACTAGCGGGATTGAAAGAGACCCAGTACTTC.

A few counts support this clone. This chain connects TRBV7-6 to TRBJ2-1, with TRBD2 matching over 8 bases. Losses at the gene ends were 0 bases for V and 3 bases for J; bases not matched to a gene: 1. The CDR3 totals 15 residues. Per the germline V gene, CDR1 is SGHVS and CDR2 is FNYEAQ. In DNA, the CDR3 is TGTGCCAGCAGCTTAGCCGGGACTAGCTACAATGAGCAGTTCTTC. Translated, it gives CASSLAGTSYNEQFF.

This clone has just a few counts. The chain couples TRBV13 to TRBJ2-1, with D hard to call. Between the trimmed V and J ends, which lost 3 bases and 10 bases, there was a span of 10 bases. This CDR3 is built from 12 residues. Germline V gene data show CDR1 as PRHDT and CDR2 as FYEKMQ (reference sequence). The CDR3 sequence is CASSLQRWEQFF. The CDR3 region has the DNA TGTGCCAGCAGCTTGCAACGGTGGGAGCAGTTCTTC.

This clone was seen a handful of times. The chain employs TRBV7-2 and TRBJ1-5; the D gene is possibly TRBD1 (6 bases). Trimming cost V 5 bases and J 4 bases, with 15 bases left between them. Germline V gene lookup returns CDR1 SGHTA and CDR2 FQGNSA. This CDR3 region has 15 residues. CDR3 sequence (DNA): TGTGCCAGCAGCAAACGACAGGCAGGGAATCAGCCCCAGCATTTT. It yields the protein CASSKRQAGNQPQHF. Supplemented by reference TRBV7-2 and TRBJ1-5, the full variable domain reads GAGVSQSPSNKVTEKGKDVELRCDPISGHTALYWYRQSLGQGLEFLIYFQGNSAPDKSGLPSDRFSAERTGGSVSTLTIQRTQQEDSAVYLCASSKRQAGNQPQHFGDGTRLSIL.

The gene calls are TRBV28 and TRBJ1-4; unclear D gene. This CDR3 contains 11 residues. The germline V gene encodes CDR1 MDHEN and CDR2 SYDVKM. V lost 8 bases, J lost 7 bases, and 8 bases lay in between. This CDR3 is CASGRLEKLFF. In DNA, the CDR3 is TGTGCCAGCGGCAGACTTGAAAAACTGTTTTTT.